This section outlines one T cell receptor (beta chain) sequence together with its context. This entry belongs to a study of blood T cell repertoires in COVID-19. There are 15 residues in the CDR3. V shed 6 bases and J 3 bases; nucleotides not matched to a gene: 3. CDR1 and CDR2 (germline): MDHEN, SYDVKM. Original data processing: Scientists estimated how many nucleated cells there were by amplifying reference gene primers. The protocol was immunoSEQ multiplex PCR, while the TCRdb copy is restricted to in-frame clones and leaves out a portion. V and J calls and clone size are given by that table; D and trimming were obtained from the DNA. Found here are about 220,000 clones, 75% to 85% of them singletons; the top ten hold about 5.6%.

The receptor comes from a woman aged 70-85 years with COVID-19, enrolled during active disease. Sequencing was performed on peripheral blood. This chain connects TRBV28 to TRBJ2-7; 15 nucleotides align to TRBD2. This CDR3 reads CASRRTSGRVYEQYF. CDR3 in DNA: TGTGCCAGCAGACGGACTAGCGGGAGGGTCTACGAGCAGTACTTC.